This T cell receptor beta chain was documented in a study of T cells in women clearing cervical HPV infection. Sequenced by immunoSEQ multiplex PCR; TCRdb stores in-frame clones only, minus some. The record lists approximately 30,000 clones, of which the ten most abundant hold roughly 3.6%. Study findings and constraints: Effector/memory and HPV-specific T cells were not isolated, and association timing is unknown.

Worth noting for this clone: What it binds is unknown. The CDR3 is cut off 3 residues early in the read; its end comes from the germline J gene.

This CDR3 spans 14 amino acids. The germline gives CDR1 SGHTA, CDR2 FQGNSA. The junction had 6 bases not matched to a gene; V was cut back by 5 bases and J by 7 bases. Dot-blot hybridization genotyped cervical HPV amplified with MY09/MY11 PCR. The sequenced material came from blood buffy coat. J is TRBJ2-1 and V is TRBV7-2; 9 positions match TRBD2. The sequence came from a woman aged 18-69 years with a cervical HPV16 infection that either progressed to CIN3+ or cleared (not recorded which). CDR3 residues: CASSPAGGRNEQFF. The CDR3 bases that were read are TGTGCCAGCAGCCCAGCGGGAGGCCGGAATGAG.